These 24 T cell receptor beta chains share one sample of origin, sequenced in a study of beta chain features in type 1 diabetes. As every portion of the isolated RNA was reverse transcribed, the sequencing read expressed TCRB transcripts. The data were produced by immunoSEQ multiplex PCR, yet TCRdb's version contains in-frame clones alone and is incomplete. The top ten clones hold 3.5% to 4.5% of a sample with a few hundred thousand clones, less than 35% of them seen once. The specimen sequenced was central memory CD4+ T cells from blood. Source of these receptors: a man under 40 in good health.

This chain connects TRBV2 to TRBJ1-6; 9 bases map to TRBD1. Looked up from germline, CDR1 is SNHLY and CDR2 is FYNNEI. Trimming at V came to 6 bases and at J to 11 bases, leaving 5 bases not matched to a gene. CDR3 length: 13 amino acids. The CDR3 is CASRGQGGAPLHF. DNA of the CDR3: TGTGCCAGCAGGGGACAGGGAGGCGCACCCCTCCACTTT. Supplemented by reference TRBV2 and TRBJ1-6, the full variable domain reads EPEVTQTPSHQVTQMGQEVILRCVPISNHLYFYWYRQILGQKVEFLVSFYNNEISEKSEIFDDQFSVERPDGSNFTLKIRSTKLEDSAMYFCASRGQGGAPLHFGNGTRLTVT.

This clone was picked up a small number of times. The genes are TRBV19 and TRBJ1-1; D not resolved. Trimming took off 2 bases at V and 12 bases at J, with 16 bases between the two ends. This CDR3 has 13 residues. Germline-derived CDR1 and CDR2 are LNHDA and SQIVND (reference sequence). DNA of the CDR3: TGTGCCAGTAGTATATCGGAAGGAGTTGTTCCTTTCTTT. This encodes CASSISEGVVPFF.

The sample holds a few counts of this clone. The rearrangement joins TRBV7-2 to TRBJ2-7, with unresolved D. There are 11 residues in the CDR3. CDR1 SGHTA and CDR2 FQGNSA come from the germline V gene. Trimming stripped 5 bases from V and 7 bases from J, with 9 bases between. CDR3 DNA: TGTGCCAGCAGCGCAACAATTGAGCAGTACTTC. Its translation: CASSATIEQYF.

Comment on this clone: Only one base separates this from a far larger clonotype, so it likely reflects a read error. The chain carries TRBV14 and TRBJ2-3; D is uncertain. Per the germline V gene, CDR1 is SGHDN and CDR2 is FVKESK. This CDR3 has 15 residues. The CDR3 DNA sequence: TGTGCCACCAGCCAAGAGGCCCGCCCCACAGATACGCAGTATTTT. This sequence encodes CATSQEARPTDTQYF.

The rearrangement joins TRBV5-1 to TRBJ2-2; 7 nucleotides align to TRBD1. CDR3 size: 16 residues. V dropped 3 bases and J dropped 0; count of bases not matched to a gene: 5. Germline V gene data show CDR1 as SGHRS and CDR2 as YFSETQ. CDR3 in DNA: TGCGCCAGCAGCTCCAATAGGGGGCCGAACACCGGGGAGCTGTTTTTT. It is translated as CASSSNRGPNTGELFF.

The V and J genes are TRBV30 and TRBJ2-5; TRBD2 matches 8 bases. CDR1 is GTSNPN and CDR2 is SVGIG in the germline V gene (reference sequence). This CDR3 has 15 residues. Trimming removed 0 bases from V and 5 bases from J; junction bases left unmatched: 8. CDR3 in amino acids: CAWSVSGLAGETQYF. The CDR3 DNA sequence: TGTGCCTGGAGTGTGTCAGGACTAGCAGGGGAGACCCAGTACTTC.

This rearrangement joins TRBV5-6 to TRBJ1-4; no definite D call. V lost 0 bases and J lost 5, with 11 bases in between. CDR1 and CDR2 from the germline V gene are SGHDT and YYEEEE. This CDR3 comprises 15 residues. Here the CDR3 DNA reads TGTGCCAGCAGCTTGGCCGTGGAGGGAAATGAAAAACTGTTTTTT. Protein sequence: CASSLAVEGNEKLFF.

The chain joins TRBV5-1 to TRBJ2-3; D call uncertain. V dropped 0 bases and J dropped 4 bases, with 18 bases sitting between them. The germline V gene encodes CDR1 SGHRS and CDR2 YFSETQ. The CDR3 has 17 residues. This CDR3 reads CASSLVGSQTRADTQYF. CDR3 in DNA: TGCGCCAGCAGCTTGGTTGGCAGCCAAACCCGGGCAGATACGCAGTATTTT. Variable domain in full (rest from reference TRBV5-1 and TRBJ2-3): KAGVTQTPRYLIKTRGQQVTLSCSPISGHRSVSWYQQTPGQGLQFLFEYFSETQRNKGNFPGRFSGRQFSNSRSEMNVSTLELGDSALYLCASSLVGSQTRADTQYFGPGTRLTVL.

In its sample, this clone was seen a few times. The chain links TRBV2 to TRBJ2-1; 8 bases match TRBD2. Per the germline V gene, CDR1 is SNHLY and CDR2 is FYNNEI. V trimming: 5 bases; J trimming: 7 bases; junction bases outside the gene matches: 7. The CDR3 runs 14 residues. As DNA, the CDR3 is TGTGCCAGCAGTCCCGCGGGGGGCCCTAATGAGCAGTTCTTC. Protein sequence: CASSPAGGPNEQFF.

The CDR3 DNA is TGCGCCAGCAGCCAAGATCCACTAGCGGGAGTCGGAGATACGCAGTATTTT. Translating it yields CASSQDPLAGVGDTQYF. This rearrangement joins TRBV4-3 to TRBJ2-3; 11 nucleotides align to TRBD2. V shed 0 bases and J 5 bases; nucleotides not matched to a gene: 7. This CDR3 contains 17 residues. Germline V gene data show CDR1 as LGHNA and CDR2 as YSLEER.

For this clone: Other DNA sequences in this specimen translate into the identical CDR3. The V gene is TRBV18, the J gene TRBJ2-6; 7 bases fit TRBD2. V was clipped by 3 bases and J by 2 bases; unmatched bases: 1. Germline CDR1 KGHSH, CDR2 LQKENI. This CDR3 has 15 residues. CDR3 sequence (DNA): TGTGCCAGCTCACCGCGGGGGACTGGGGCCAACGTCCTGACTTTC. Protein product: CASSPRGTGANVLTF.

The chain uses TRBV30 and TRBJ1-1; possibly TRBD1 for D (5 bases). The CDR3 is 15 residues long. Between the trimmed V and J ends, which lost 8 bases and 1 base, there was a span of 20 bases. The V gene's germline CDR1 is GTSNPN and CDR2 SVGIG (reference sequence). The CDR3 sequence: CALVGGLTSNTEAFF. CDR3 nucleotide sequence: TGTGCCCTTGTGGGGGGACTTACTTCGAACACTGAAGCTTTCTTT. The full variable domain, completed using reference TRBV30 and TRBJ1-1, is SQTIHQWPATLVQPVGSPLSLECTVEGTSNPNLYWYRQAAGRGLQLLFYSVGIGQISSEVPQNLSASRPQDRQFILSSKKLLLSDSGFYLCALVGGLTSNTEAFFGQGTRLTVV.

The chain has TRBV5-1 and TRBJ1-2, with 7 bases that match TRBD1. Trimming took 4 bases from V and 4 from J; bases not matched to a gene: 4. The germline CDR1 and CDR2 sequences are SGHRS and YFSETQ. CDR3 length equals 13 residues. CDR3 bases: TGCGCCAGCAGCCCTGACAGGGTCTATGGCTACACCTTC. Its translation: CASSPDRVYGYTF.

This clone was found a few times. The chain recombines TRBV4-3 with TRBJ2-5; 9 bases map to TRBD1. The J call is doubtful: the DNA matches TRBJ2-7 better. Germline CDR1 and CDR2: LGHNA and YSLEER. This CDR3 region has 14 residues. The CDR3 here is CASSQEQGALEQYF. CDR3 nucleotide sequence: TGCGCCAGCAGCCAAGAACAGGGGGCCCTCGAGCAGTACTTC.

This chain links TRBV5-6 with TRBJ2-7; a possible D gene is TRBD1 (6 bases). The V end lost 4 bases, the J end lost 0 bases, and 11 bases lay between the germline ends. Germline V gene lookup returns CDR1 SGHDT and CDR2 YYEEEE. The CDR3 has 14 residues. CDR3 residues: CASSPGTFSYEQYF. The CDR3 coding sequence is TGTGCCAGCAGCCCTGGGACATTCTCCTACGAGCAGTACTTC. Full variable domain (remainder filled in from reference TRBV5-6 and TRBJ2-7): DAGVTQSPTHLIKTRGQQVTLRCSPKSGHDTVSWYQQALGQGPQFIFQYYEEEERQRGNFPDRFSGHQFPNYSSELNVNALLLGDSALYLCASSPGTFSYEQYFGPGTRLTVT.

The rearrangement links TRBV28 to TRBJ2-2; D is unclear. Looked up from germline, CDR1 is MDHEN and CDR2 is SYDVKM. This CDR3 is 13 amino acids long. V dropped 2 bases and J dropped 0 bases, with 1 base sitting between them. The CDR3 DNA follows: TGTGCCAGCAGTTTAGCGAACACCGGGGAGCTGTTTTTT. It yields the protein CASSLANTGELFF.

This clone turned up a few times. The J gene is TRBJ2-5, the V gene TRBV7-2; the D gene is possibly TRBD1 (6 bases). Germline V gives CDR1 SGHTA, CDR2 FQGNSA. The CDR3 has 15 amino acids. Trimming shortened V by 1 base and J by 4 bases, and 13 bases separated the two germline ends. The DNA for the CDR3 is TGTGCCAGCAGCTTAGAGTGGCGAGGGGGAGAGACCCAGTACTTC. Its protein product is CASSLEWRGGETQYF. Full variable domain (remainder filled in from reference TRBV7-2 and TRBJ2-5): GAGVSQSPSNKVTEKGKDVELRCDPISGHTALYWYRQSLGQGLEFLIYFQGNSAPDKSGLPSDRFSAERTGGSVSTLTIQRTQQEDSAVYLCASSLEWRGGETQYFGPGTRLLVL.

V and J are TRBV5-4 and TRBJ2-2, with 7 bases matching TRBD1. V gave up 3 bases and J gave up 2 bases; unmatched junction bases: 7. Germline CDR1 reads SGHNT; CDR2 reads YYREEE (reference sequence). CDR3 length: 16 amino acids. Here the CDR3 reads CASSSPGQSNTGELFF. CDR3 DNA: TGTGCCAGCAGCTCACCGGGACAGTCAAACACCGGGGAGCTGTTTTTT.

The chain uses TRBV2 and TRBJ1-2; D remains ambiguous. In germline, CDR1 is SNHLY, CDR2 FYNNEI. The CDR3 is made up of 12 amino acids. V lost 4 bases to trimming and J lost 1 base, with 4 bases between them. This chain's CDR3 is CASSGLNYGYTF. In nucleotides, the CDR3 is TGTGCCAGCAGTGGACTTAACTATGGCTACACCTTC.

V is TRBV6-5 and J is TRBJ2-3; 9 nucleotides match TRBD1. The CDR3 extends over 14 amino acids. Germline CDR1 is MNHEY and CDR2 is SVGAGI. V shed 7 bases and J 6 bases; nucleotides not matched to a gene: 8. The CDR3 DNA reads TGTGCCAGCACGCAGACAGGGGGGACCGATACGCAGTATTTT. It specifies CASTQTGGTDTQYF.

This clone was observed a few times. The V and J genes are TRBV11-2 and TRBJ2-1; D uncertain. Germline values: CDR1 SGHAT, CDR2 FQNNGV. There are 12 residues in the CDR3. V lost 3 bases to trimming and J lost 9 bases, with 9 bases between them. CDR3 protein: CASSFLETEQFF. In nucleotides, the CDR3 is TGTGCCAGCAGCTTCTTGGAGACTGAGCAGTTCTTC.

The chain joins TRBV6-1 to TRBJ2-7; TRBD2 aligns across 9 bases. Germline V CDR1 and CDR2: MNHNS, SASEGT. This CDR3 spans 13 amino acids. Trimming at V came to 4 bases and at J to 3 bases, leaving 1 base not matched to a gene. For the CDR3, the DNA is TGTGCCAGCAGTGGTAGCGGGGGCTACGAGCAGTACTTC. Translating it yields CASSGSGGYEQYF.

This chain links TRBV11-2 with TRBJ2-1; TRBD1 agrees at 7 bases. In germline, CDR1 is SGHAT, CDR2 FQNNGV. V gave up 6 bases and J gave up 7 bases; unmatched junction bases: 9. The CDR3 runs to 14 residues. The CDR3 DNA reads as TGTGCCAGCAGTAACCGACAGGGCCGTAATGAGCAGTTCTTC. It yields the protein CASSNRQGRNEQFF.

This clone has more than one count but fewer than ten. V usage is TRBV11-2 and J usage is TRBJ2-4; TRBD2 agrees at 11 bases. This CDR3 is built from 15 residues. CDR1 is SGHAT, CDR2 FQNNGV, per germline. The V gene end was trimmed by 1 base and the J gene end by 6 bases; junction bases not matched to a gene: 2. CDR3 sequence: CASSLVAGGRNIQYF. The DNA of the CDR3 is TGTGCCAGCAGCTTAGTAGCGGGAGGGCGAAACATTCAGTACTTC. Variable domain in full (rest from reference TRBV11-2 and TRBJ2-4): EAGVAQSPRYKIIEKRQSVAFWCNPISGHATLYWYQQILGQGPKLLIQFQNNGVVDDSQLPKDRFSAERLKGVDSTLKIQPAKLEDSAVYLCASSLVAGGRNIQYFGAGTRLSVL.